This TCR beta chain derives from a study of shared clonotypes between healthy human individuals. None of the donors, who were healthy HIV-negative adults, had recently had acute infections or vaccinations. Splitting of each subset's genomic DNA was done evenly across several immunoSEQ plates. Replicate PCRs were loaded with approximately 300 ng DNA from unsorted PBMC, 30,000 or so T cell genomes. Unsorted PBMC DNA was sequenced on ten immunoSEQ deep assay plates. Some clones are missing from TCRdb's copy, which holds only in-frame ones; the method was immunoSEQ multiplex PCR. The table lists roughly 450,000 clones, around 79% of them singletons. The CDR3 has 15 amino acids. V was trimmed by 0 bases and J by 5 bases, leaving 13 bases between them. CDR1 is SGHRS, CDR2 YFSETQ, per germline.

J is TRBJ2-3 and V is TRBV5-1; weak D call: TRBD1 (6 bases). The specimen sequenced was PBMCs. The clonotype originates from a woman aged 35 to 49 in good health. Some clones in this sample may be carry-over from other donors' samples. The CDR3: CASSLAGDIGDTQYF. The CDR3, as DNA: TGCGCCAGCAGCTTGGCCGGGGACATTGGAGATACGCAGTATTTT.